This record covers a single T cell receptor beta chain. Per the original methods: Amplification of reference gene primers provided the estimated nucleated cell counts. TCRdb's table, derived via immunoSEQ multiplex PCR, lists solely in-frame clones and lacks some. Clone size and the V and J calls come from that table; the DNA yielded D and trimming. The sample lists 240,000 or so clones; approximately 82% were seen once. This record belongs to a study of blood T cell repertoires in COVID-19. Study as a whole: Collection of acute and convalescent COVID-19 samples took place in the United States, Italy and Spain. Sample material is recorded as cDNA or gDNA derived from T cells, B-cell-depleted T cells, or PBMCs.

Per the germline V gene, CDR1 is SGDLS and CDR2 is YYNGEE. V was shortened by 0 bases and J by 1 base, with 6 bases between the two germline ends. This CDR3 comprises 14 residues. The clonotype was recovered from a woman of 80 years or more with acute or convalescent COVID-19. Sequencing input: peripheral blood. The V gene is TRBV9, the J gene TRBJ2-3; D is perhaps TRBD2 (5 bases). The CDR3 spells CASSVDGGTDTQYF. The CDR3 DNA reads TGTGCCAGCAGCGTAGACGGGGGCACAGATACGCAGTATTTT. Full variable domain (rest looked up from reference TRBV9 and TRBJ2-3): DSGVTQTPKHLITATGQRVTLRCSPRSGDLSVYWYQQSLDQGLQFLIQYYNGEERAKGNILERFSAQQFPDLHSELNLSSLELGDSALYFCASSVDGGTDTQYFGPGTRLTVL.